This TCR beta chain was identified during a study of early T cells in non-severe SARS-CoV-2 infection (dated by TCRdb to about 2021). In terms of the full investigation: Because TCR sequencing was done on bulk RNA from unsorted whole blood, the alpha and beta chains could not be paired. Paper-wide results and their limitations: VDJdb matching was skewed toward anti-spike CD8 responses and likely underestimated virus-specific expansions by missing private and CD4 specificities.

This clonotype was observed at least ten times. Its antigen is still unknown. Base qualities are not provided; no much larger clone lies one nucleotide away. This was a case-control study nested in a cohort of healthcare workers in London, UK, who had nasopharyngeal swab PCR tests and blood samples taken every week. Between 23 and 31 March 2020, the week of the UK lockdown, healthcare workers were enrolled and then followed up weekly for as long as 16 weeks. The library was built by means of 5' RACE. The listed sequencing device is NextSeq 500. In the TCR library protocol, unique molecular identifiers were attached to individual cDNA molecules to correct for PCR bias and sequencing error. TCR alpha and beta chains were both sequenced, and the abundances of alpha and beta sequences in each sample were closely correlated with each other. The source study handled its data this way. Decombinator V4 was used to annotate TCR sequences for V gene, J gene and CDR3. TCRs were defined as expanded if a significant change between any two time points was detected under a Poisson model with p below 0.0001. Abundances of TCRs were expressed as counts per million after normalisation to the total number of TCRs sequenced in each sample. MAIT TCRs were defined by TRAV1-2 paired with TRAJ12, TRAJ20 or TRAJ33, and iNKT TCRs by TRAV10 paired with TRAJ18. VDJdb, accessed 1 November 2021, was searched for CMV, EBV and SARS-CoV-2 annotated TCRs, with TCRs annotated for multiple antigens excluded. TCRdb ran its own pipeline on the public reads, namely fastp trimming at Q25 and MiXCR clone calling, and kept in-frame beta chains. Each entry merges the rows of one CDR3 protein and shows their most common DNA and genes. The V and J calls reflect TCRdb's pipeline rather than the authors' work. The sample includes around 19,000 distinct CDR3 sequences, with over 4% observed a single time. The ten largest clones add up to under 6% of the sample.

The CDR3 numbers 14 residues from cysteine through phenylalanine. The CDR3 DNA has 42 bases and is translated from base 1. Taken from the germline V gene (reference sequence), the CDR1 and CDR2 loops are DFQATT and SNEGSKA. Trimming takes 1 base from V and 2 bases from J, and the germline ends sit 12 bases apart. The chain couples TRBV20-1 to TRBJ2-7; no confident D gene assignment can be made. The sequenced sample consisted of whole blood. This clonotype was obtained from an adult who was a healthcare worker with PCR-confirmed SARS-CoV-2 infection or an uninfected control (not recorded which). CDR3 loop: CSARGRQSTYEQYF. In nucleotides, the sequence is TGCAGTGCTAGAGGCCGTCAGTCCACCTACGAGCAGTACTTC.